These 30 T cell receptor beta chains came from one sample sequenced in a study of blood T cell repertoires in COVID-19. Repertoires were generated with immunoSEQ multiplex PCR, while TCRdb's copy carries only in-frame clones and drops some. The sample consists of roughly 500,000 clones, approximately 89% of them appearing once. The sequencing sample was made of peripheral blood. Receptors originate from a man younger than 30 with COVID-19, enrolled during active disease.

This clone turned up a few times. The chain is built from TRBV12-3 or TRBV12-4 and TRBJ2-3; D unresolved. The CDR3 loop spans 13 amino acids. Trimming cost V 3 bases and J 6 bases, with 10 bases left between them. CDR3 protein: CASSFAKADTQYF. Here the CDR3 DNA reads TGTGCCAGCAGTTTTGCGAAAGCGGATACGCAGTATTTT.

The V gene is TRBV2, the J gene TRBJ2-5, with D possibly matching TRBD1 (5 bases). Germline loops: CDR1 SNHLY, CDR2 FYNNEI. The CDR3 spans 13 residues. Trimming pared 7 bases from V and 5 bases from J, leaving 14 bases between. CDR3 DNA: TGTGCCAGCATGGCAGGGTCCGCCGAGACCCAGTACTTC. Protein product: CASMAGSAETQYF.

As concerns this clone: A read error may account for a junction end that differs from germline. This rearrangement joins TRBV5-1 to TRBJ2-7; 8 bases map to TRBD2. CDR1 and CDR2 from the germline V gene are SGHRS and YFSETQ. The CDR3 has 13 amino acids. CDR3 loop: CASRLGLDYEQYF. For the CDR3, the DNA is TGCGCCAGCAGATTGGGACTAGACTACGAGCAGTACTTC. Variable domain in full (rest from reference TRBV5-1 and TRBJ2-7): KAGVTQTPRYLIKTRGQQVTLSCSPISGHRSVSWYQQTPGQGLQFLFEYFSETQRNKGNFPGRFSGRQFSNSRSEMNVSTLELGDSALYLCASRLGLDYEQYFGPGTRLTVT.

CDR3 sequence: CASRTSGTRSYNEQFF. Written as DNA, the CDR3 is TGCGCCAGCAGAACTAGCGGGACCCGCTCCTACAATGAGCAGTTCTTC. The chain is built from TRBV5-1 and TRBJ2-1; TRBD2 matches at 10 bases. The CDR3 length is 16 residues. V was clipped by 5 bases and J by 0 bases; unmatched bases: 5. Germline lookup yields CDR1 SGHRS and CDR2 YFSETQ.

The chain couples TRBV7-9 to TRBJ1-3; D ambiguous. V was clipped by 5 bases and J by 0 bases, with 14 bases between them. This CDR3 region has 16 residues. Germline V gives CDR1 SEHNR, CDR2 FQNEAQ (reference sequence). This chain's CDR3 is CASSPRRWSSGNTIYF. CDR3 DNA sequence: TGTGCCAGCAGCCCGCGGAGGTGGAGCTCTGGAAACACCATATATTTT.

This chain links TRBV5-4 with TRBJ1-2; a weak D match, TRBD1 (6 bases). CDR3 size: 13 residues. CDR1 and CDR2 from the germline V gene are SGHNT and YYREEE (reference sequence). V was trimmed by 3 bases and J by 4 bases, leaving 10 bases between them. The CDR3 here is CASSSGQSYGYTF. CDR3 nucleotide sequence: TGTGCCAGCAGCTCGGGACAATCCTATGGCTACACCTTC.

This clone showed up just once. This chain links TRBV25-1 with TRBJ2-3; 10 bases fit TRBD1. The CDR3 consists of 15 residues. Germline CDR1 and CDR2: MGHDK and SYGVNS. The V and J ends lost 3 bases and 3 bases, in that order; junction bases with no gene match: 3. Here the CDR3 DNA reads TGTGCCAGCAGTGAGGACAGGGGGGGAACAGATACGCAGTATTTT. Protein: CASSEDRGGTDTQYF. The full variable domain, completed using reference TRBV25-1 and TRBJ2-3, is EADIYQTPRYLVIGTGKKITLECSQTMGHDKMYWYQQDPGMELHLIHYSYGVNSTEKGDLSSESTVSRIRTEHFPLTLESARPSHTSQYLCASSEDRGGTDTQYFGPGTRLTVL.

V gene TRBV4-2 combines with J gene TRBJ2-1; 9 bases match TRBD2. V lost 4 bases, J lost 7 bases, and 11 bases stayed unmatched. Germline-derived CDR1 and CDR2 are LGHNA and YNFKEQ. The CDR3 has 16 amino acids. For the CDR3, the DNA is TGTGCCAGCAGCCGGACCGGCGGGGGGGCTAGTAATGAGCAGTTCTTC. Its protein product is CASSRTGGGASNEQFF.

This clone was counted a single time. DNA of the CDR3: TGTGCCAGCAGTTACGGCGGCAGTTGGTACGAGCAGTACTTC. Amino acid sequence: CASSYGGSWYEQYF. The chain couples TRBV6-5 to TRBJ2-7, with D hard to call. Trimming cost V 2 bases and J 4 bases, with 12 bases left between them. Germline values: CDR1 MNHEY, CDR2 SVGAGI. This CDR3 has 14 residues.

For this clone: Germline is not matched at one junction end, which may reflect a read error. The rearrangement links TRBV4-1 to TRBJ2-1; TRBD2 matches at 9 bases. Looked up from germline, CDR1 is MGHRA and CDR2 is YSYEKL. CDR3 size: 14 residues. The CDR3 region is CASNQLAGYNEQFF. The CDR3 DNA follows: TGCGCCAGCAACCAACTAGCGGGTTACAATGAGCAGTTCTTC.

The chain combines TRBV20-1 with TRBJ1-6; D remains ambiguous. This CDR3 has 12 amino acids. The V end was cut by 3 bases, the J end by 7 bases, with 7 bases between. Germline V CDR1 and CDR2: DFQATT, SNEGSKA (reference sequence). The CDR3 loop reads CSASRENSPLHF. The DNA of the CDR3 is TGCAGTGCTAGTCGTGAGAATTCACCCCTCCACTTT.

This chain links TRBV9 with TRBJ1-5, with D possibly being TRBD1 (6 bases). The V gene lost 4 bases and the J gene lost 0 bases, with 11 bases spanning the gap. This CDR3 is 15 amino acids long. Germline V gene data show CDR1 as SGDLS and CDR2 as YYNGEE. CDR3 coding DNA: TGTGCCAGCAGCCCGACAGGAGATAGCAATCAGCCCCAGCATTTT. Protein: CASSPTGDSNQPQHF.

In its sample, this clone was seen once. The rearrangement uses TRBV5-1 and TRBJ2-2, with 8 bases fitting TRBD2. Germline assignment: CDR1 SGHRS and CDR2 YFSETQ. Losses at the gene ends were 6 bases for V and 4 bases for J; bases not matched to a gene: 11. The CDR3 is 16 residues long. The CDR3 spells CASTDPGLGGTGELFF. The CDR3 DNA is TGCGCCAGCACCGACCCGGGACTAGGTGGCACCGGGGAGCTGTTTTTT.

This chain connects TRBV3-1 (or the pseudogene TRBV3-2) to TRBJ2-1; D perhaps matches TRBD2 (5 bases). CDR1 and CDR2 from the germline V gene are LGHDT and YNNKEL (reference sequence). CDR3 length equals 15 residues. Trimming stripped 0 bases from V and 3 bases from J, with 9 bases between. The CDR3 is CASSQDGLDYNEQFF. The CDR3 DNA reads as TGTGCCAGCAGCCAAGATGGACTGGACTACAATGAGCAGTTCTTC.

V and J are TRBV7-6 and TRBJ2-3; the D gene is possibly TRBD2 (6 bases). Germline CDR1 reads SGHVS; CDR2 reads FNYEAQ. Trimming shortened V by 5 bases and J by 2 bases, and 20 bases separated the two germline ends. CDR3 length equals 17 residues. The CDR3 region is CASSPRLGGGPTDTQYF. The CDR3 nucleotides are TGTGCCAGCAGCCCACGCCTGGGGGGAGGACCCACAGATACGCAGTATTTT.

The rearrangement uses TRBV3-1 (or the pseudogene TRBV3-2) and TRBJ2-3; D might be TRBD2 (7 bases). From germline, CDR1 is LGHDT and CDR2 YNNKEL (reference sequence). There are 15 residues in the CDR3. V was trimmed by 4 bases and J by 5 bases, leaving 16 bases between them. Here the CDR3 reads CASSRRGAGGDTQYF. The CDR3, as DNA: TGTGCCAGCAGCCGACGGGGGGCCGGGGGAGATACGCAGTATTTT.

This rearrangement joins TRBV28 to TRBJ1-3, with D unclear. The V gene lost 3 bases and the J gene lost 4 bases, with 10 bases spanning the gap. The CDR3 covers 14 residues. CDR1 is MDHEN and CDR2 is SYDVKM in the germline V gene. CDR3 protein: CASSLRAGGNTIYF. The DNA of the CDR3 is TGTGCCAGCAGTTTGAGGGCGGGGGGAAACACCATATATTTT.

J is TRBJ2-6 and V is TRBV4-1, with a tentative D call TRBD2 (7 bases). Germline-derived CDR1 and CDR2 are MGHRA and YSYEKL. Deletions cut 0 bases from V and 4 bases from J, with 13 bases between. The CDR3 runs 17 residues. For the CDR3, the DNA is TGCGCCAGCAGCCAAGACAAGGGGGGGTTCGGGGCCAACGTCCTGACTTTC. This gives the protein CASSQDKGGFGANVLTF.

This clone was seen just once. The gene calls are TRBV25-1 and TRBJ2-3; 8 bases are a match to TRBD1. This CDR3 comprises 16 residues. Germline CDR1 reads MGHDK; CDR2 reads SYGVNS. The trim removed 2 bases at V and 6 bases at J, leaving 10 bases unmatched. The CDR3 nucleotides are TGTGCCAGCAGTGAACCTTGGGACAGGCTAGGGGATACGCAGTATTTT. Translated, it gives CASSEPWDRLGDTQYF.

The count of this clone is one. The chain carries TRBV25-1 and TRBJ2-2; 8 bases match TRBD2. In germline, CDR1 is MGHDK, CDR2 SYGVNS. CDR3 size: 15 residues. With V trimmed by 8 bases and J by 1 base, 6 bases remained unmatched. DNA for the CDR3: TGTGCCAGCCAATCGGCGGGGGGGAACACCGGGGAGCTGTTTTTT. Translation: CASQSAGGNTGELFF.

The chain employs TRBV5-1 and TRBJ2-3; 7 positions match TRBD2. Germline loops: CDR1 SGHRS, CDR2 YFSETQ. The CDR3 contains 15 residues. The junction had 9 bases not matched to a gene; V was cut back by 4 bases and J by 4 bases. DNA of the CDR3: TGCGCCAGCAGCGACTTTGGGGGGGAACCAGATACGCAGTATTTT. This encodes CASSDFGGEPDTQYF.

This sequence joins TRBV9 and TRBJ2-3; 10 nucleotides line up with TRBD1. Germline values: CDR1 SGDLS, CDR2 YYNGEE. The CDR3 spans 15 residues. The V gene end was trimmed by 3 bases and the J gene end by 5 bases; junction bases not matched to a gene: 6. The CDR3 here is CASSAGTGVVDTQYF. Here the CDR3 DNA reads TGTGCCAGCAGCGCCGGGACAGGGGTAGTAGATACGCAGTATTTT.

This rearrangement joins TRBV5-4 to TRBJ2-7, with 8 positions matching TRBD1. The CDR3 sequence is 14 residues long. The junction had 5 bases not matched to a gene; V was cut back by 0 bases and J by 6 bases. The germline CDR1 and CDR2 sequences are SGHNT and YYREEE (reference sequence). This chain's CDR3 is CASSLAAGGGEQYF. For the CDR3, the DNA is TGTGCCAGCAGCTTGGCCGCAGGGGGCGGCGAGCAGTACTTC. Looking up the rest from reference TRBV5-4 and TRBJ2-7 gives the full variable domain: ETGVTQSPTHLIKTRGQQVTLRCSSQSGHNTVSWYQQALGQGPQFIFQYYREEENGRGNFPPRFSGLQFPNYSSELNVNALELDDSALYLCASSLAAGGGEQYFGPGTRLTVT.

Written as DNA, the CDR3 is TGTGCCAGCAGGGAAGGACAGGGTCTTCAGGGCTACACCTTC. Its translation: CASREGQGLQGYTF. The chain carries TRBV27 and TRBJ1-2; 8 bases are shared with TRBD1. V shed 6 bases, J shed 8 bases, and the junction held 11 bases outside the gene matches. CDR3 size: 14 residues. Germline lookup yields CDR1 MNHEY and CDR2 SMNVEV (reference sequence).

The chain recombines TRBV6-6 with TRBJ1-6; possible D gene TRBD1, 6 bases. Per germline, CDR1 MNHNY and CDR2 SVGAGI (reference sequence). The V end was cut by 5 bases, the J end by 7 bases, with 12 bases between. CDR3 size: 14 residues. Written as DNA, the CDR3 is TGTGCCAGCAGTACGAGGACAGAAAATTCACCCCTCCACTTT. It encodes CASSTRTENSPLHF.

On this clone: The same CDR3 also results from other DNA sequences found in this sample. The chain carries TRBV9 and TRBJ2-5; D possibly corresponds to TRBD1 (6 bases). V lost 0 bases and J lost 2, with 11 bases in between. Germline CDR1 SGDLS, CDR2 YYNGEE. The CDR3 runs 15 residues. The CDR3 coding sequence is TGTGCCAGCAGCGTAGGGGGACACTTACAAGAGACCCAGTACTTC. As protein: CASSVGGHLQETQYF.

The CDR3 here is CAISSGTATDTQYF. The CDR3 bases are TGTGCCATTAGCTCCGGGACAGCGACAGATACGCAGTATTTT. The rearrangement links TRBV19 to TRBJ2-3, with 7 bases fitting TRBD1. The CDR3 contains 14 residues. Trimming cost V 10 bases and J 3 bases; bases outside gene matches: 10. CDR1 and CDR2 (germline): LNHDA, SQIVND (reference sequence).

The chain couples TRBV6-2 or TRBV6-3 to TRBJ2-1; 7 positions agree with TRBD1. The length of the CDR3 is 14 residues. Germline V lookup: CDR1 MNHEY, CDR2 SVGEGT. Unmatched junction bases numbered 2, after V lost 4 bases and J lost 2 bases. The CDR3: CASSSRGPYNEQFF. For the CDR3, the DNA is TGTGCCAGCAGTTCGAGGGGGCCCTACAATGAGCAGTTCTTC.

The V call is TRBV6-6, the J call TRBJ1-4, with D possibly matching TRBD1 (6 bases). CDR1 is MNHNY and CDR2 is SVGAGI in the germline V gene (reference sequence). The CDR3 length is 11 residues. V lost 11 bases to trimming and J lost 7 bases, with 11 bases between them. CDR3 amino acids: CAASRGEKLFF. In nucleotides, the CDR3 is TGTGCCGCCAGCAGGGGTGAAAAACTGTTTTTT.

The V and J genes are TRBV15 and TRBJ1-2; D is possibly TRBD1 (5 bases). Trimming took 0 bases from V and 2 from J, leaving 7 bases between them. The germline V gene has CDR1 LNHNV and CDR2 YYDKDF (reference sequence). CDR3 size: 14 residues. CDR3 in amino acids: CATSRDKGNYGYTF. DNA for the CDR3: TGTGCCACCAGCAGAGATAAGGGGAACTATGGCTACACCTTC.